This T cell receptor (beta chain) originates from a study of T cell responses to AZD1222 COVID-19 vaccine. General study findings and limits: Donors were mostly white British, more females; clonal diversity possibly underestimated. Across spike, vaccine-associated CD4 TCRs were found, dominant at 160-218 and 743-854.

This clone was recorded a few times. Its specificity is unknown. Here immunoSEQ multiplex PCR was the method, and the copy in TCRdb shows in-frame clones only, minus some. The sample lists 100,000 to 120,000 clones; around 83% were seen once. This CDR3 contains 13 residues. Germline V lookup: CDR1 SGDLS, CDR2 YYNGEE. With 3 bases removed from V and 5 bases from J, the gap between germline ends came to 12 bases. The sequence came from an adult in good health. V and J are TRBV9 and TRBJ2-7, with D possibly TRBD2 on 6 matching bases. Here the sequenced sample was peripheral blood, taken on day 0 of AZD1222 vaccination. The CDR3 loop reads CASSGRGMNEQYF. DNA for the CDR3: TGTGCCAGCAGCGGCCGGGGGATGAACGAGCAGTACTTC.